The 20 T cell receptor beta chains given below trace back to one sample, sequenced in a study of vaccination and CD4 T cells after COVID-19. Antigens for these TCRs are unknown. As for treatment: roughly ten-day PBMC culture with coronavirus spike peptide pools or control peptides (ViraFEST assay). Sequencing of DNA taken from cultured CD4+ T cells relied on the Oncomine TCR Beta short-read assay. TCRdb redid the calling of the PCR reads with MiXCR, one entry per CDR3 protein. There are 9,500 to 13,000 distinct CDR3 sequences in the sample; around 60% occur only once, and about 15% lies in the top ten. Specimen: CD4+ T cells from blood, cultured in vitro. These receptors all stem from a human donor who had recovered from COVID-19.

The chain combines TRBV7-9 with TRBJ2-1; a possible D gene is TRBD1 (5 bases). The CDR3 has 16 amino acids. V lost 3 bases to trimming and J lost 4 bases, with 16 bases between them. Germline V gene lookup returns CDR1 SEHNR and CDR2 FQNEAQ (reference sequence). CDR3 DNA sequence: TGTGCCAGCAGCTTGAGAGACAGAGAATTTTACAATGAGCAGTTCTTC. Translation: CASSLRDREFYNEQFF.

The chain recombines TRBV6-2 or TRBV6-3 with TRBJ1-1; no reliable D call. Germline CDR1 MNHEY, CDR2 SVGEGT. Between the trimmed V and J ends, which lost 5 bases and 4 bases, there was a span of 11 bases. The CDR3 is made up of 13 amino acids. CDR3 sequence: CASSPGWVTEAFF. CDR3 bases: TGTGCCAGCAGTCCCGGGTGGGTCACTGAAGCTTTCTTT.

This rearrangement joins TRBV10-3 to TRBJ2-1; tentative D call: TRBD1 (6 bases). This CDR3 contains 14 residues. Trimming left V 5 bases short and J 1 base short, with 9 bases between. The germline gives CDR1 ENHRY, CDR2 SYGVKD. CDR3 nucleotide sequence: TGTGCCATCAGTACAGGGACATCCTACAATGAGCAGTTCTTC. Protein sequence: CAISTGTSYNEQFF.

In nucleotides, the CDR3 is TGTGCCAGCAGCTTAATGCACGGCACTGAAGCTTTCTTT. It is translated as CASSLMHGTEAFF. The chain is built from TRBV11-2 and TRBJ1-1, with D unresolved. V dropped 2 bases and J dropped 4 bases, with 8 bases sitting between them. Germline assignment: CDR1 SGHAT and CDR2 FQNNGV. There are 13 residues in the CDR3.

The chain has TRBV24-1 and TRBJ1-6; 10 bases are a match to TRBD1. V was pared by 5 bases and J by 6 bases, with 3 bases of the junction left unmatched. This CDR3 has 15 amino acids. Germline V gives CDR1 KGHDR, CDR2 SFDVKD. CDR3 in amino acids: CATSAGTGANSPLHF. The DNA for the CDR3 is TGTGCCACCAGTGCCGGGACAGGGGCTAATTCACCCCTCCACTTT.

V usage is TRBV6-2 or TRBV6-3 and J usage is TRBJ1-1, with 11 bases matching TRBD1. The CDR3 extends over 13 amino acids. Germline V gene sequence: CDR1 MNHEY, CDR2 SVGEGT. The V and J ends lost 5 bases and 9 bases, in that order; junction bases with no gene match: 5. Here the CDR3 reads CASSRTGGFKAFF. CDR3 DNA sequence: TGTGCCAGCAGTAGGACAGGGGGCTTCAAAGCTTTCTTT.

This rearrangement joins TRBV6-1 to TRBJ1-1; D gene unclear. The CDR3 runs to 15 residues. Deletions cut 7 bases from V and 5 bases from J, with 20 bases between. Germline V gene lookup returns CDR1 MNHNS and CDR2 SASEGT. This CDR3 is CASTEAPGVGTEAFF. In DNA, the CDR3 is TGTGCCAGCACTGAGGCCCCCGGGGTAGGAACTGAAGCTTTCTTT.

The rearrangement joins TRBV28 to TRBJ1-6; TRBD1 might be the D (6 bases). The CDR3 extends over 16 amino acids. V lost 4 bases and J 5 bases, leaving 15 bases between the germline ends. Germline V CDR1 and CDR2: MDHEN, SYDVKM. CDR3 nucleotides: TGTGCCAGCAGTTCACCGGACAGAAACAATAATTCACCCCTCCACTTT. The encoded protein is CASSSPDRNNNSPLHF.

This chain uses TRBV20-1 with TRBJ1-5; D remains unclear. The CDR3 length is 15 residues. Germline V gene lookup returns CDR1 DFQATT and CDR2 SNEGSKA (reference sequence). Trimming pared 5 bases from V and 0 bases from J, leaving 14 bases between. The chain's CDR3 is CSAGRHPDSNQPQHF. The CDR3, as DNA: TGCAGTGCTGGACGACACCCCGATAGCAATCAGCCCCAGCATTTT.

The chain uses TRBV7-9 and TRBJ1-2; D possibly corresponds to TRBD1 (5 bases). V lost 3 bases and J lost 6, with 11 bases in between. Germline values: CDR1 SEHNR, CDR2 FQNEAQ (reference sequence). The length of the CDR3 is 13 residues. CDR3 residues: CASSLGPLDGYTF. The CDR3 region has the DNA TGTGCCAGCAGCTTGGGGCCCCTGGATGGCTACACCTTC.

This clonotype was observed a handful of times. V and J are TRBV6-1 and TRBJ1-6, with a tentative D call TRBD1 (5 bases). CDR1 is MNHNS, CDR2 SASEGT, per germline. This CDR3 comprises 15 residues. V was cut by 8 bases and J by 1 base, with 12 bases left in between. CDR3 in DNA: TGTGCCAGCGGGGGTGGACGGTCCTATAATTCACCCCTCCACTTT. Protein product: CASGGGRSYNSPLHF.

The chain has TRBV7-3 and TRBJ2-7; TRBD2 is a possible D gene (6 bases). V lost 2 bases to trimming and J lost 2 bases, with 10 bases between them. Germline CDR1 reads SGHTA; CDR2 reads FQGTGA. The CDR3 runs to 14 residues. The CDR3 loop is CASSLGRGPYEQYF. The CDR3 nucleotides are TGTGCCAGCAGCTTAGGGCGGGGACCCTACGAGCAGTACTTC.

This chain uses TRBV28 with TRBJ2-4; perhaps TRBD2 as D (5 bases). The germline CDR1 and CDR2 sequences are MDHEN and SYDVKM. V gave up 7 bases and J gave up 6 bases, with 13 bases separating them. This CDR3 spans 13 amino acids. The CDR3 reads CASISIGRNIQYF. The CDR3 DNA reads TGTGCCAGCATATCGATTGGGAGAAACATTCAGTACTTC.

The chain carries TRBV12-3 or TRBV12-4 and TRBJ2-7, with TRBD2 matching over 7 bases. The CDR3 loop spans 16 amino acids. Trimming at V came to 0 bases and at J to 1 base, leaving 6 bases not matched to a gene. The chain's CDR3 is CASSLARLAVSYEQYF. The CDR3, as DNA: TGTGCCAGCAGTTTAGCGCGTCTAGCGGTATCCTACGAGCAGTACTTC.

The CDR3, as DNA: TGTGCCAGCAGCCTGGATGTAGAGTCGGCCCTCCACTTT. Translating gives CASSLDVESALHF. This chain uses TRBV5-4 with TRBJ1-6; D unclear. Between the trimmed V and J ends, which lost 4 bases and 14 bases, there was a span of 16 bases. Germline V gene sequence: CDR1 SGHNT, CDR2 YYREEE (reference sequence). This CDR3 region has 13 residues. Supplemented by reference TRBV5-4 and TRBJ1-6, the full variable domain reads ETGVTQSPTHLIKTRGQQVTLRCSSQSGHNTVSWYQQALGQGPQFIFQYYREEENGRGNFPPRFSGLQFPNYSSELNVNALELDDSALYLCASSLDVESALHFGNGTRLTVT.

The CDR3 DNA follows: TGTGCCAGCAGTCTACGGGGCGATCAGCCCCAGCATTTT. This gives the protein CASSLRGDQPQHF. The rearrangement joins TRBV12-3 or TRBV12-4 to TRBJ1-5, with a weak D call TRBD1 (5 bases). The CDR3 has 13 amino acids. Trimming shortened V by 5 bases and J by 5 bases, and 10 bases separated the two germline ends.

In nucleotides, the CDR3 is TGCAGTGCTCGATCCGGGACTAGCGGAACCTACGAGCAGTACTTC. Translating gives CSARSGTSGTYEQYF. This rearrangement joins TRBV20-1 to TRBJ2-7, with 11 bases matching TRBD2. CDR3 length: 15 amino acids. Germline assignment: CDR1 DFQATT and CDR2 SNEGSKA (reference sequence). V shed 5 bases, J shed 2 bases, and the junction held 8 bases outside the gene matches.

This chain links TRBV7-8 with TRBJ2-7, with D possibly being TRBD1 (6 bases). This CDR3 spans 15 amino acids. The germline V gene has CDR1 SGHVS and CDR2 FQNEAQ. The V end lost 5 bases, the J end lost 4 bases, and 18 bases lay between the germline ends. CDR3 in DNA: TGTGCCAGCAGCCGCCGCACAGGGTTTGGTTACGAGCAGTACTTC. It yields the protein CASSRRTGFGYEQYF.

The chain is built from TRBV6-2 or TRBV6-3 and TRBJ1-1; D is ambiguous. V lost 2 bases, J lost 11 bases, and 12 bases lay in between. There are 12 residues in the CDR3. Per the germline V gene, CDR1 is MNHEY and CDR2 is SVGEGT. Here the CDR3 reads CASSYTAGIAFF. In DNA, the CDR3 is TGTGCCAGCAGTTACACGGCGGGCATCGCTTTCTTT.

On this clonotype: Germline and junction disagree at one end, which may indicate a read error. J is TRBJ1-2 and V is TRBV7-9; D call uncertain. The germline V gene encodes CDR1 SEHNR and CDR2 FQNEAQ (reference sequence). This CDR3 region has 11 residues. The CDR3 region is CASKGPSGFTF. The CDR3 coding sequence is TGTGCCAGCAAAGGCCCGTCAGGCTTCACCTTC.